The 32 T cell receptor beta chains reported below all come from one sample, sequenced in a study of T cell changes during pregnancy in multiple sclerosis. TCRdb's copy holds only in-frame clones and misses some; the assay was immunoSEQ multiplex PCR. Counted here are tens of thousands of clones, about 91% occurring once; the ten biggest clones make up approximately 5.7%. Material: CD8+ T cells from peripheral blood mononuclear cells, obtained before pregnancy. These receptors all stem from a female donor with multiple sclerosis, enrolled in a pregnancy study.

This chain connects TRBV5-1 to TRBJ1-1, with D tentatively TRBD1 (6 bases). V was pared by 3 bases and J by 0 bases, with 9 bases between. The CDR3 is 14 residues long. The germline gives CDR1 SGHRS, CDR2 YFSETQ. CDR3 protein: CASSWDMMNTEAFF. The CDR3 DNA follows: TGCGCCAGCAGCTGGGACATGATGAACACTGAAGCTTTCTTT.

The chain uses TRBV6-5 and TRBJ2-1, with TRBD2 matching over 13 bases. The CDR3 loop spans 16 amino acids. CDR1 is MNHEY and CDR2 is SVGAGI in the germline V gene. V was clipped by 4 bases and J by 5 bases; unmatched bases: 5. CDR3 amino acids: CASSSLAGGQNNEQFF. The CDR3 coding sequence is TGTGCCAGCAGTTCACTAGCGGGGGGGCAAAACAATGAGCAGTTCTTC.

This clone was seen once. The chain recombines TRBV27 with TRBJ1-1; D is undetermined. This CDR3 has 12 residues. Trimming pared 5 bases from V and 1 base from J, leaving 5 bases between. CDR1 and CDR2 (germline): MNHEY, SMNVEV (reference sequence). CDR3 nucleotides: TGTGCCAGCAGTCCCGGGAACACTGAAGCTTTCTTT. The encoded protein is CASSPGNTEAFF.

This sequence joins TRBV6-5 and TRBJ1-2; D is unresolved. V was pared by 6 bases and J by 7 bases, with 12 bases between. The germline CDR1 and CDR2 sequences are MNHEY and SVGAGI. The CDR3 runs 12 residues. The DNA of the CDR3 is TGTGCCAGCAGCCGAAACGGAGGTGGCTACACCTTC. The encoded protein is CASSRNGGGYTF.

This sequence joins TRBV10-1 and TRBJ2-7; possible D gene TRBD1, 6 bases. V lost 6 bases, J lost 5 bases, and 17 bases lay in between. The CDR3 loop spans 14 amino acids. The germline CDR1 and CDR2 sequences are WNHNN and SYGVQD (reference sequence). CDR3 DNA sequence: TGCGCCAGCAGCGAAGGAAACAGGGTAGACGAGCAGTACTTC. Residues: CASSEGNRVDEQYF.

CDR3 sequence: CASNQGNEQFF. CDR3 nucleotides: TGTGCCAGCAACCAGGGAAATGAGCAGTTCTTC. The chain links TRBV27 to TRBJ2-1; maybe TRBD1 (5 bases). Germline CDR1 MNHEY, CDR2 SMNVEV (reference sequence). The V and J ends lost 7 bases and 7 bases respectively, with 8 bases between them. This CDR3 has 11 residues.

The chain employs TRBV7-3 and TRBJ2-7; 8 bases match TRBD1. This CDR3 region has 15 residues. CDR1 and CDR2 (germline): SGHTA, FQGTGA. Trimming removed 5 bases from V and 2 bases from J; junction bases left unmatched: 8. DNA of the CDR3: TGTGCCAGCAGCGAATGGGGGACAGGACCCTACGAGCAGTACTTC. Amino acids: CASSEWGTGPYEQYF.

This rearrangement joins TRBV6-5 to TRBJ1-1; weak D call: TRBD1 (6 bases). Trimming removed 6 bases from V and 1 base from J, with 9 bases in between. Germline V gives CDR1 MNHEY, CDR2 SVGAGI. This CDR3 has 13 residues. CDR3 in amino acids: CASSPRGNTEAFF. CDR3 sequence (DNA): TGTGCCAGCAGCCCCAGGGGGAACACTGAAGCTTTCTTT.

This chain joins TRBV7-6 and TRBJ2-5, with TRBD2 as a possible D gene (5 bases). CDR3 length equals 16 residues. V was pared by 2 bases and J by 3 bases, with 16 bases between. Germline values: CDR1 SGHVS, CDR2 FNYEAQ. CDR3 coding DNA: TGTGCCAGCAGCTTAATAGGACTCCTTAAGGAAGAGACCCAGTACTTC. As protein: CASSLIGLLKEETQYF.

The chain has TRBV7-9 and TRBJ1-5; D is uncertain. Trimming left V 5 bases short and J 6 bases short, with 8 bases between. The germline gives CDR1 SEHNR, CDR2 FQNEAQ (reference sequence). The CDR3 runs to 12 residues. CDR3 in DNA: TGTGCCAGCAGCGTAGACACTCAGCCCCAGCATTTT. It translates to CASSVDTQPQHF.

The chain combines TRBV7-6 with TRBJ1-1; D perhaps matches TRBD1 (5 bases). The CDR3 runs 16 residues. Per the germline V gene, CDR1 is SGHVS and CDR2 is FNYEAQ. Trimming cost V 1 base and J 1 base, with 13 bases left between them. The CDR3 spells CASSLGAGGRNTEAFF. Here the CDR3 DNA reads TGTGCCAGCAGCTTAGGTGCTGGGGGGAGGAACACTGAAGCTTTCTTT.

This clone was counted a single time. The CDR3, as DNA: TGTGCCAGCAGTTTAACAGGGCCCCTTTACAATGAGCAGTTCTTC. Its protein product is CASSLTGPLYNEQFF. This rearrangement joins TRBV27 to TRBJ2-1, with D perhaps TRBD1 (6 bases). Germline-derived CDR1 and CDR2 are MNHEY and SMNVEV (reference sequence). Trimming shortened V by 2 bases and J by 4 bases, and 12 bases separated the two germline ends. This CDR3 is 15 amino acids long.

The V call is TRBV5-1, the J call TRBJ2-3, with 8 bases matching TRBD1. The length of the CDR3 is 15 residues. Germline values: CDR1 SGHRS, CDR2 YFSETQ. V trimming: 4 bases; J trimming: 1 base; junction bases outside the gene matches: 5. CDR3 sequence: CASSLATGGTDTQYF. CDR3 DNA sequence: TGCGCCAGCAGCCTGGCGACAGGGGGCACAGATACGCAGTATTTT.

This rearrangement joins TRBV25-1 to TRBJ1-1; possible D gene TRBD1, 5 bases. Deletions cut 7 bases from V and 4 bases from J, with 10 bases between. This CDR3 has 12 residues. The V gene's germline CDR1 is MGHDK and CDR2 SYGVNS. CDR3: CASIREVTEAFF. In DNA form, the CDR3 reads TGTGCCAGCATCAGGGAGGTCACTGAAGCTTTCTTT.

This clone was picked up one time. This chain connects TRBV13 to TRBJ1-5; D not certain. Germline CDR1 PRHDT, CDR2 FYEKMQ (reference sequence). V lost 0 bases to trimming and J lost 0 bases, with 9 bases between them. CDR3 length: 16 amino acids. In DNA, the CDR3 is TGTGCCAGCAGCTTAGGGGGCAGGAATAGCAATCAGCCCCAGCATTTT. It codes for CASSLGGRNSNQPQHF.

The V call is TRBV27, the J call TRBJ1-2; weak D call: TRBD1 (5 bases). Trimming stripped 5 bases from V and 3 bases from J, with 13 bases between. CDR1 is MNHEY, CDR2 SMNVEV, per germline (reference sequence). This CDR3 has 14 amino acids. For the CDR3, the DNA is TGTGCCAGCAGTCTCAGCAGGGTCGACTATGGCTACACCTTC. Its protein product is CASSLSRVDYGYTF.

The J gene is TRBJ1-1, the V gene TRBV6-6, with D possibly being TRBD1 (6 bases). V lost 2 bases and J 4 bases, leaving 14 bases between the germline ends. The CDR3 has 15 amino acids. CDR1 is MNHNY and CDR2 is SVGAGI in the germline V gene (reference sequence). This chain's CDR3 is CASSYEPRTVTEAFF. The CDR3 DNA reads as TGTGCCAGCAGTTACGAGCCCAGGACAGTCACTGAAGCTTTCTTT.

The J gene is TRBJ2-1, the V gene TRBV6-4; 8 bases agree with TRBD2. V dropped 2 bases and J dropped 0; count of bases not matched to a gene: 0. The CDR3 loop spans 15 amino acids. The germline V gene encodes CDR1 MRHNA and CDR2 SNTAGT. The DNA of the CDR3 is TGTGCCAGCAGTGACGCGGGGGGCTCCTACAATGAGCAGTTCTTC. Protein: CASSDAGGSYNEQFF.

The V and J genes are TRBV5-5 and TRBJ1-2; the D gene is possibly TRBD1 (6 bases). This CDR3 is 14 amino acids long. The germline V gene encodes CDR1 SGHKS and CDR2 YYEKEE (reference sequence). The V end was cut by 1 base, the J end by 4 bases, with 11 bases between. This CDR3 reads CASSLSGGSYGYTF. The CDR3 DNA follows: TGTGCCAGCAGCTTGTCTGGGGGCTCCTATGGCTACACCTTC.

V gene TRBV27 combines with J gene TRBJ2-2, with D possibly TRBD2 on 6 matching bases. CDR1 is MNHEY, CDR2 SMNVEV, per germline (reference sequence). V lost 7 bases and J lost 2, with 11 bases in between. CDR3 length: 14 residues. This CDR3 reads CASTMGLNTGELFF. The CDR3 region has the DNA TGTGCCAGCACCATGGGACTCAACACCGGGGAGCTGTTTTTT.

The gene calls are TRBV5-1 and TRBJ1-1; the match to TRBD1 covers 7 bases. V gave up 6 bases and J gave up 1 base; unmatched junction bases: 6. CDR1 is SGHRS and CDR2 is YFSETQ in the germline V gene. The CDR3 contains 14 residues. CDR3 bases: TGCGCCAGCAATAGATACAGGGGGAACACTGAAGCTTTCTTT. This codes for CASNRYRGNTEAFF.

The chain is built from TRBV9 and TRBJ2-3, with 7 bases aligning to TRBD2. The germline V gene encodes CDR1 SGDLS and CDR2 YYNGEE. Unmatched junction bases numbered 1, after V lost 3 bases and J lost 0 bases. The CDR3 totals 14 residues. CDR3: CASSGGGSTDTQYF. The DNA of the CDR3 is TGTGCCAGCAGCGGGGGGGGTAGCACAGATACGCAGTATTTT.

This chain links TRBV9 with TRBJ1-3, with D possibly being TRBD1 (5 bases). Trimming removed 0 bases at V and 2 bases at J, with 9 bases between. This CDR3 comprises 15 residues. In germline, CDR1 is SGDLS, CDR2 YYNGEE. The CDR3 reads CASSVARAPGNTIYF. The CDR3 DNA reads TGTGCCAGCAGCGTAGCCAGGGCCCCTGGAAACACCATATATTTT.

The chain carries TRBV18 and TRBJ1-1; D call uncertain. Trimming shortened V by 5 bases and J by 2 bases, and 6 bases separated the two germline ends. CDR1 and CDR2 from the germline V gene are KGHSH and LQKENI. The CDR3 is 12 amino acids. The DNA for the CDR3 is TGTGCCAGCTCAGAGGGAAACACTGAAGCTTTCTTT. Its protein is CASSEGNTEAFF.

As DNA, the CDR3 is TGTGCCAGCAGTTACTCCCTGGCAAAAGAGACCCAGTACTTC. Protein sequence: CASSYSLAKETQYF. V and J are TRBV6-5 and TRBJ2-5; no definite D call. V gave up 0 bases and J gave up 3 bases, with 8 bases separating them. This CDR3 has 14 residues. Germline CDR1 and CDR2: MNHEY and SVGAGI.

J is TRBJ2-7 and V is TRBV5-4; TRBD1 agrees at 7 bases. This CDR3 has 17 amino acids. The junction had 12 bases not matched to a gene; V was cut back by 1 base and J by 2 bases. Germline V gives CDR1 SGHNT, CDR2 YYREEE (reference sequence). Here the CDR3 reads CASSLFGKGASTYEQYF. The DNA of the CDR3 is TGTGCCAGCAGCTTGTTTGGTAAGGGGGCATCAACCTACGAGCAGTACTTC.

V gene TRBV9 combines with J gene TRBJ2-5; 7 nucleotides match TRBD1. The CDR3 runs to 15 residues. Germline lookup yields CDR1 SGDLS and CDR2 YYNGEE. Trimming at V came to 2 bases and at J to 5 bases, leaving 9 bases not matched to a gene. CDR3 residues: CASSVFVTGDETQYF. The CDR3 nucleotides are TGTGCCAGCAGCGTTTTTGTCACAGGGGATGAGACCCAGTACTTC.

DNA for the CDR3: TGCGCCAGCAGCTCCGGGACTGAGAACACTGAAGCTTTCTTT. This encodes CASSSGTENTEAFF. The rearrangement links TRBV5-1 to TRBJ1-1, with D possibly matching TRBD1 (5 bases). This CDR3 spans 14 amino acids. The V end was cut by 3 bases, the J end by 1 base, with 10 bases between. CDR1 SGHRS and CDR2 YFSETQ come from the germline V gene.

This clone was seen only once. This chain connects TRBV5-4 to TRBJ2-3, with a weak D call TRBD2 (7 bases). CDR1 SGHNT and CDR2 YYREEE come from the germline V gene (reference sequence). Trimming stripped 0 bases from V and 5 bases from J, with 10 bases between. The CDR3 has 14 amino acids. CDR3 sequence reads: CASSLEGGGDTQYF. The CDR3 nucleotides are TGTGCCAGCAGCTTGGAGGGGGGGGGAGATACGCAGTATTTT.

The V gene is TRBV20-1, the J gene TRBJ2-3; D is unclear. Looked up from germline, CDR1 is DFQATT and CDR2 is SNEGSKA (reference sequence). V dropped 6 bases and J dropped 4 bases, with 5 bases sitting between them. CDR3 size: 10 residues. The CDR3 DNA follows: TGCAGTGCGAGGTCAGATACGCAGTATTTT. Translation: CSARSDTQYF.

In this sample, this clone turned up once. The V and J genes are TRBV30 and TRBJ2-7; perhaps TRBD2 as D (5 bases). V gave up 5 bases and J gave up 2 bases, with 10 bases separating them. Germline assignment: CDR1 GTSNPN and CDR2 SVGIG (reference sequence). This CDR3 contains 12 residues. The CDR3 DNA reads as TGTGCCTGGGGGCTAGCACCCTACGAGCAGTACTTC. This sequence encodes CAWGLAPYEQYF.

The chain recombines TRBV29-1 with TRBJ2-5; D is unclear. The J call is doubtful: the DNA matches TRBJ2-7 better. The germline V gene encodes CDR1 SQVTM and CDR2 ANQGSEA. This CDR3 spans 11 amino acids. This CDR3 reads CSTTAGYEQYF. Written as DNA, the CDR3 is TGCAGCACAACGGCAGGCTACGAGCAGTACTTC.